The present TCR beta chain was sequenced within a study of T cell responses to AZD1222 COVID-19 vaccine. Profiling relied on immunoSEQ multiplex PCR, and the TCRdb table lists in-frame clones only, not all of them. The sample includes 250,000 to 300,000 clones, roughly 93% seen only once; the top ten take less than 0.65%. For this clone: The antigen remains undetermined.

Germline V gives CDR1 SEHNR, CDR2 FQNEAQ (reference sequence). CDR3 length equals 12 residues. Trimming took 6 bases from V and 5 from J, leaving 11 bases between them. Points from the study as a whole: Spike as a whole was targeted by vaccine-associated CD4 TCRs, dominant at 160-218 and 743-854. The donor group comprised mostly white British people and more females; the analysis possibly underestimated clonal diversity.

This TCR was recovered from an adult who received the AZD1222 COVID-19 vaccine. The sample was peripheral blood, taken 28 days after the second AZD1222 dose. The rearrangement joins TRBV7-9 to TRBJ2-7, with a weak D call TRBD2 (5 bases). The CDR3 region is CASRREFHEQYF. The CDR3 bases are TGTGCCAGCAGGAGGGAGTTCCACGAGCAGTACTTC. Combining the CDR3 with reference TRBV7-9 and TRBJ2-7 gives the whole variable domain DTGVSQNPRHKITKRGQNVTFRCDPISEHNRLYWYRQTLGQGPEFLTYFQNEAQLEKSRLLSDRFSAERPKGSFSTLEIQRTEQGDSAMYLCASRREFHEQYFGPGTRLTVT.